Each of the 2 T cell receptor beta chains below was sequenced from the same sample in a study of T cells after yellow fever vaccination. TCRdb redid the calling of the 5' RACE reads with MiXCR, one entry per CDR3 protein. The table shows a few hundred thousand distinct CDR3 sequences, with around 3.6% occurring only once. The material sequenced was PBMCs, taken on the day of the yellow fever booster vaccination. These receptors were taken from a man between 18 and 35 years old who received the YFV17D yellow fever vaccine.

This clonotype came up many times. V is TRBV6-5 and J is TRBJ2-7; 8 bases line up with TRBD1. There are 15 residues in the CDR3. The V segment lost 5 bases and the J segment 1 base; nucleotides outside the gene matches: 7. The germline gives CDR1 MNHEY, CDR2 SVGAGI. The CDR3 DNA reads TGTGCCAGCAGTAACACAGGGGGACAATCCTACGAGCAGTACTTC. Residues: CASSNTGGQSYEQYF.

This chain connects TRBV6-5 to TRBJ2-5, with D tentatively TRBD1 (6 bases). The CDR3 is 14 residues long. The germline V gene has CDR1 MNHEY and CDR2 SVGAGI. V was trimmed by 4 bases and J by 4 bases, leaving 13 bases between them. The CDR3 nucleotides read TGTGCCAGCAGTTTTTCCGGACAGCCAGAGACCCAGTACTTC. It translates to CASSFSGQPETQYF.